The entry that follows covers one T cell receptor beta chain sequence. These data belong to a study of blood T cell repertoires in COVID-19. TCRdb's table, derived via immunoSEQ multiplex PCR, lists solely in-frame clones and lacks some. The sample includes around 290,000 clones, approximately 91% of them seen just once. This clonotype was sampled from a woman aged 25 to 45 who had recovered from COVID-19. The sequenced sample consisted of PBMCs or T cells enriched from blood (not recorded which).

In DNA form, the CDR3 reads TGTGCCAGCAGTTTAGGCAGCTATGGCTACACCTTC. This codes for CASSLGSYGYTF. The V gene is TRBV27, the J gene TRBJ1-2; D remains unclear. CDR1 and CDR2 from the germline V gene are MNHEY and SMNVEV (reference sequence). The CDR3 has 12 residues. V lost 2 bases, J lost 4 bases, and 5 bases lay in between.